This TCR beta chain comes out of a study of OX40 agonist ivuxolimab in advanced cancers. Using immunoSEQ multiplex PCR, the repertoire was profiled, and TCRdb retains in-frame clones only, with some absent. The data show tens of thousands of clones, about 91% seen once. Germline lookup yields CDR1 SGHRS and CDR2 YFSETQ. The CDR3 is made up of 14 amino acids. Remarks on this clone: At one end the junction does not follow the germline gene, possibly because of a read error.

The source of this sequence is an adult with an advanced solid tumor such as melanoma, head and neck, liver or kidney cancer. The chain employs TRBV5-1 and TRBJ1-2; tentative D call: TRBD1 (5 bases). Specimen: CD4+ or CD8+ T cells sorted from blood, collected in a trial of the OX40 agonist ivuxolimab. Written as DNA, the CDR3 is TGCGCCAGCGGGATCACGGGGCAGAGCTATGGCTACGCCTTC. Residues: CASGITGQSYGYAF.